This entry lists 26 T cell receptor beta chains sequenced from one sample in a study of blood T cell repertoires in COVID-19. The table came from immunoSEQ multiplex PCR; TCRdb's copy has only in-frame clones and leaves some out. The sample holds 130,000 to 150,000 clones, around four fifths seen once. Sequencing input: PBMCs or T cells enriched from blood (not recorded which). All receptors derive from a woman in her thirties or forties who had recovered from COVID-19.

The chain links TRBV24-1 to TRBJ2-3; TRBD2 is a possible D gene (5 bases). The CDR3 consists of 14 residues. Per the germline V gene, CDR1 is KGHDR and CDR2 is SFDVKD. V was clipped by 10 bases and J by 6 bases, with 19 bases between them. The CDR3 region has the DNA TGTGCCACGGGAGCGAACGACCCCGCGGATACGCAGTATTTT. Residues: CATGANDPADTQYF.

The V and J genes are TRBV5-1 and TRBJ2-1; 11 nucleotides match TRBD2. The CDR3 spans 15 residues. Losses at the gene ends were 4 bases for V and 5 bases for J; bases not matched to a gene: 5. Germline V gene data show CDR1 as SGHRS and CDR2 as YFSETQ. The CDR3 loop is CASSVTSGRDNEQFF. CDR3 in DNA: TGCGCCAGCAGCGTCACTAGCGGGAGAGACAATGAGCAGTTCTTC. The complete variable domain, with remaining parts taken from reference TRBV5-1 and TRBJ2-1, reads KAGVTQTPRYLIKTRGQQVTLSCSPISGHRSVSWYQQTPGQGLQFLFEYFSETQRNKGNFPGRFSGRQFSNSRSEMNVSTLELGDSALYLCASSVTSGRDNEQFFGPGTRLTVL.

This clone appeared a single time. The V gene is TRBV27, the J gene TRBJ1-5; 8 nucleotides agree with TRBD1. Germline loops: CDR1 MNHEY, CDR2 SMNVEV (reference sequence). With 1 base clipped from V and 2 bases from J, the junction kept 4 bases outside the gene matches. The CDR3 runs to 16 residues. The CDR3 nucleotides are TGTGCCAGCAGTTTATACCCGACAGGGGGCAATCAGCCCCAGCATTTT. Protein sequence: CASSLYPTGGNQPQHF.

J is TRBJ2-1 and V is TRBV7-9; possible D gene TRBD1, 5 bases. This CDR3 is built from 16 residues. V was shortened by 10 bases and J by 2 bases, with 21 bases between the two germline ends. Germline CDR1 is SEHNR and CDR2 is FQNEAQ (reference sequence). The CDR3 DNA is TGTGCCACCGACACGATGGGGCAGATCGCCTACAATGAGCAGTTCTTC. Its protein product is CATDTMGQIAYNEQFF. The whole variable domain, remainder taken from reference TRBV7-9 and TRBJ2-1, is DTGVSQNPRHKITKRGQNVTFRCDPISEHNRLYWYRQTLGQGPEFLTYFQNEAQLEKSRLLSDRFSAERPKGSFSTLEIQRTEQGDSAMYLCATDTMGQIAYNEQFFGPGTRLTVL.

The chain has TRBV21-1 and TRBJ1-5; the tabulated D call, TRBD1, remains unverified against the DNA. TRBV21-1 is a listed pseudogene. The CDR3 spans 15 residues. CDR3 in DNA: TGTGCCAGCAGCAAAGCCTGGACAGGGAATCAGCCCCAGCATTTT. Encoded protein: CASSKAWTGNQPQHF.

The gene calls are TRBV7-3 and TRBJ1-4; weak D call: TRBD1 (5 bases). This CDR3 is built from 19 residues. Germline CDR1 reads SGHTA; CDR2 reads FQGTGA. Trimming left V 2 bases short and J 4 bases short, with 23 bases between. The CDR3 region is CASSLPGVGRGGRNEKLFF. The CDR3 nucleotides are TGTGCCAGCAGCTTACCTGGAGTAGGGAGGGGAGGTCGTAATGAAAAACTGTTTTTT.

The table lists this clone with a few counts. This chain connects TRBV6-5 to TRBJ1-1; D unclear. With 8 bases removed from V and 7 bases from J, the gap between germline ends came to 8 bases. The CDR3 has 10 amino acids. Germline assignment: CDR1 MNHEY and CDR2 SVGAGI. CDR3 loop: CASGNSEAFF. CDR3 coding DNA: TGTGCCAGCGGTAATAGTGAAGCTTTCTTT.

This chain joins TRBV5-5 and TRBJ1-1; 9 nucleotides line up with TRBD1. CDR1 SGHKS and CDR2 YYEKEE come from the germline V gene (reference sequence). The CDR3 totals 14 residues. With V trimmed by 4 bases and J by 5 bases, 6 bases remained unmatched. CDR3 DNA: TGTGCCAGCAGCGATGGGACAGGGAGAACTGAAGCTTTCTTT. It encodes CASSDGTGRTEAFF.

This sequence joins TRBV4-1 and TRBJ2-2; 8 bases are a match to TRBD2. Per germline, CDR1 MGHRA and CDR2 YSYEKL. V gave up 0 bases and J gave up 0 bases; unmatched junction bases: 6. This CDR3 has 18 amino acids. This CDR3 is CASSQEVMGLANTGELFF. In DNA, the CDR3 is TGCGCCAGCAGCCAAGAGGTCATGGGACTAGCGAACACCGGGGAGCTGTTTTTT.

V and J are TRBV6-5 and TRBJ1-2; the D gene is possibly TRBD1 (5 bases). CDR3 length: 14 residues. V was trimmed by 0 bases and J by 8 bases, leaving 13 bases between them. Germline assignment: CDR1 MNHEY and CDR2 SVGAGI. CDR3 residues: CASSYSDRYSGYTF. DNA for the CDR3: TGTGCCAGCAGTTACTCAGACAGATACTCAGGCTACACCTTC.

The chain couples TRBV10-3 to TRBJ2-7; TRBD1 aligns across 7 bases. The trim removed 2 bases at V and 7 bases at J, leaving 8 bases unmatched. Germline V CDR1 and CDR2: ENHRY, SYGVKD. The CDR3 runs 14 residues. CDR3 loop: CAISEGDSPLEQYF. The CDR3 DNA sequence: TGTGCCATCAGTGAGGGGGACAGCCCCTTGGAGCAGTACTTC.

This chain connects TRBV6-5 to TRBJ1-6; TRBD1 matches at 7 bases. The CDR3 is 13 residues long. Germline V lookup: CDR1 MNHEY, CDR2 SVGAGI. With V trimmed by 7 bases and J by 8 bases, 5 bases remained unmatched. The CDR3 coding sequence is TGTGCCAGCACACAGGGGCCGGATTCACCCCTCCACTTT. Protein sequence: CASTQGPDSPLHF.

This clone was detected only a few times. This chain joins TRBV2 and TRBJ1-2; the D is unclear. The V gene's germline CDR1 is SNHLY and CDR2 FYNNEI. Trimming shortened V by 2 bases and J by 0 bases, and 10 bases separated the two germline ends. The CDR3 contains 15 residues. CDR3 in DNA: TGTGCCAGCAGTGAAACGGAGATTCCTAACTATGGCTACACCTTC. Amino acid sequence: CASSETEIPNYGYTF.

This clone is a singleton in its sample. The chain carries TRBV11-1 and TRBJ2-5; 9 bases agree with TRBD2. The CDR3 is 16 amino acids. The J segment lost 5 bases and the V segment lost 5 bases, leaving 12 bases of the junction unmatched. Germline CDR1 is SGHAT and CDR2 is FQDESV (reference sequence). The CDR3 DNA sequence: TGTGCCAGCAGCCTCAATGTAGCGGGGGCCTCCGAGACCCAGTACTTC. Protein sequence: CASSLNVAGASETQYF.

In nucleotides, the CDR3 is TGTGCCAGCAGCTTAGGGGTAGGGAGGAACACTGAAGCTTTCTTT. Its translation: CASSLGVGRNTEAFF. V and J are TRBV7-9 and TRBJ1-1; D uncertain. This CDR3 is 15 amino acids long. Per germline, CDR1 SEHNR and CDR2 FQNEAQ (reference sequence). Between the trimmed V and J ends, which lost 1 base and 1 base, there was a span of 10 bases.

The CDR3 region has the DNA TGCGCCAGCAGGGAGGAGCGGCAGCCCAATGAGCAGTTCTTC. The encoded protein is CASREERQPNEQFF. The J gene is TRBJ2-1, the V gene TRBV5-1, with a possible D match to TRBD2 (5 bases). The germline V gene has CDR1 SGHRS and CDR2 YFSETQ. The V end lost 5 bases, the J end lost 6 bases, and 15 bases lay between the germline ends. The CDR3 is made up of 14 amino acids.

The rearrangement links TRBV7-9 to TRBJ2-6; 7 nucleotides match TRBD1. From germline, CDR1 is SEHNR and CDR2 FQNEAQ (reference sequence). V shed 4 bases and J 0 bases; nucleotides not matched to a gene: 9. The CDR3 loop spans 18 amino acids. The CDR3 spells CASSSPLGQFSGANVLTF. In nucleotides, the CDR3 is TGTGCCAGCAGCTCTCCTTTGGGACAGTTCTCTGGGGCCAACGTCCTGACTTTC.

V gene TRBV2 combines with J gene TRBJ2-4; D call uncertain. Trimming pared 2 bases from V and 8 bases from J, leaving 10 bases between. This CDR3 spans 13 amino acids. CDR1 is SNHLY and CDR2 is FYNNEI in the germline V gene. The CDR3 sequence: CASSEQSEYIQYF. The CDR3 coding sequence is TGTGCCAGCAGTGAACAAAGCGAATACATTCAGTACTTC.

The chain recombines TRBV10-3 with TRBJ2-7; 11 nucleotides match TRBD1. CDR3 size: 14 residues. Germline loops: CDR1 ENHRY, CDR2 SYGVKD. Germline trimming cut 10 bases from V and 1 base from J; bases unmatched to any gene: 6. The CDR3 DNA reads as TGTGCCACAGGTTGGGACAGGGGGTCCTACGAGCAGTACTTC. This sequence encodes CATGWDRGSYEQYF.

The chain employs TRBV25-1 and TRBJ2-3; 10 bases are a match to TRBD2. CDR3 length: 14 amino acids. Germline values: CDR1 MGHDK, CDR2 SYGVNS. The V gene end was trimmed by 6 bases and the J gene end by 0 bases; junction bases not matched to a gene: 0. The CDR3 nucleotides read TGTGCCAGCAGACTAGCGGGGAGCACAGATACGCAGTATTTT. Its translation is CASRLAGSTDTQYF.

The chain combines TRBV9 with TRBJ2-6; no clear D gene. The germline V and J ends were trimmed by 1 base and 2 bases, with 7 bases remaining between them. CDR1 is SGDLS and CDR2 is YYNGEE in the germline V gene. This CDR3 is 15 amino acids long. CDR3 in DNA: TGTGCCAGCAGCGTACTGGGCGCTGGGGCCAACGTCCTGACTTTC. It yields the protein CASSVLGAGANVLTF.

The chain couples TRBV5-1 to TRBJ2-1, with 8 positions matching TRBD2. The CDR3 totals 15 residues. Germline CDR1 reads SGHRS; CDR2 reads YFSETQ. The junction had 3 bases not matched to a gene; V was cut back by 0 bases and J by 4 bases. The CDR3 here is CASSLAGGAYNEQFF. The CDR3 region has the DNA TGCGCCAGCAGCTTGGCCGGGGGGGCGTACAATGAGCAGTTCTTC.

CDR3 sequence: CAWRQGGWEQYF. Here the CDR3 DNA reads TGTGCCTGGAGACAGGGTGGATGGGAGCAGTACTTC. The rearrangement joins TRBV30 to TRBJ2-7, with D possibly TRBD1 on 6 matching bases. Trimming removed 3 bases at V and 7 bases at J, with 13 bases between. Germline V gives CDR1 GTSNPN, CDR2 SVGIG (reference sequence). The CDR3 sequence is 12 residues long.

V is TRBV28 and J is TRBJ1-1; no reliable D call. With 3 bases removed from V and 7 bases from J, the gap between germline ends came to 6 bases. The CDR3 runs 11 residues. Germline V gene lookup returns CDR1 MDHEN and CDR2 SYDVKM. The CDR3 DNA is TGTGCCAGCAGTTTCGGTTTTGAAGCTTTCTTT. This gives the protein CASSFGFEAFF.

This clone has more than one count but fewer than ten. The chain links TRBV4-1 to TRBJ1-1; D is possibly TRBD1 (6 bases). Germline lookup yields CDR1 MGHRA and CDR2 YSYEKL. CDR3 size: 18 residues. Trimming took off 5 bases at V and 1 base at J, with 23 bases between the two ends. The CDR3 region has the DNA TGCGCCAGCAGCGAATTCCCCACAGGGACGGCACAGAACACTGAAGCTTTCTTT. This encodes CASSEFPTGTAQNTEAFF.

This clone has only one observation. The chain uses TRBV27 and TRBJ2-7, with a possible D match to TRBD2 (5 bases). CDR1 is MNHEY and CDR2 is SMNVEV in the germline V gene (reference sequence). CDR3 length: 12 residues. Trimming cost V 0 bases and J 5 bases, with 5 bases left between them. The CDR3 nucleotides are TGTGCCAGCAGTTTATCCGGGGACGAGCAGTACTTC. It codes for CASSLSGDEQYF.